The 26 T cell receptor beta chains below come from one sample, sequenced in a study of human T cells and chemical hapten exposure. MiXCR, run by TCRdb on the RACE reads, gives a single entry per CDR3 protein. The repertoire holds under 200,000 distinct CDR3 sequences, with 25% to 30% as singletons. Time point specified: patch test 3, about 24 weeks after DPC sensitization. Treatment here: therapeutic diphenylcyclopropenone sensitization with weekly scalp DPC. Sequences were derived from whole blood, sampled in connection with sensitization to the hapten diphenylcyclopropenone (DPC). These receptors all stem from a woman between 18 and 29 years old with alopecia areata. Some clones in this sample may be carry-over from other donors' samples.

The V call is TRBV19, the J call TRBJ2-2; 7 positions match TRBD2. In germline, CDR1 is LNHDA, CDR2 SQIVND (reference sequence). Germline trimming cut 6 bases from V and 5 bases from J; bases unmatched to any gene: 9. CDR3 size: 15 residues. CDR3 residues: CASRAGFGGTGELFF. CDR3 DNA: TGTGCCAGTAGAGCAGGGTTCGGGGGGACCGGGGAGCTGTTTTTT.

CDR3 DNA: TGCAGTGCTCTAACGGACAGGGGAGGCAATCAGCCCCAGCATTTT. Translated, it gives CSALTDRGGNQPQHF. The genes are TRBV20-1 and TRBJ1-5; 9 nucleotides agree with TRBD1. The CDR3 loop spans 15 amino acids. V lost 5 bases and J lost 2; bases outside the gene matches: 7. CDR1 is DFQATT, CDR2 SNEGSKA, per germline (reference sequence).

This clonotype has just a few counts. The chain uses TRBV6-2 or TRBV6-3 and TRBJ2-5; D remains ambiguous. CDR1 is MNHEY, CDR2 SVGEGT, per germline. This CDR3 contains 15 residues. V lost 4 bases and J 1 base, leaving 13 bases between the germline ends. The DNA of the CDR3 is TGTGCCAGCAGTTCCCCGACGCTCCTCCAAGAGACCCAGTACTTC. This gives the protein CASSSPTLLQETQYF.

This clonotype occurred many times. The genes are TRBV29-1 and TRBJ2-1; 8 bases are a match to TRBD1. Germline loops: CDR1 SQVTM, CDR2 ANQGSEA. With 5 bases clipped from V and 10 bases from J, the junction kept 4 bases outside the gene matches. The CDR3 runs to 11 residues. In DNA, the CDR3 is TGCAGCGTTTCAGGGGGCGAGGAGCAGTTCTTC. Protein: CSVSGGEEQFF.

In this sample, this clonotype turned up a few times. The chain carries TRBV27 and TRBJ1-5, with TRBD1 matching over 8 bases. This CDR3 is built from 14 residues. In germline, CDR1 is MNHEY, CDR2 SMNVEV (reference sequence). The trim removed 6 bases at V and 4 bases at J, leaving 5 bases unmatched. CDR3 residues: CASSRTGINQPQHF. CDR3 DNA: TGTGCCAGCAGCCGGACAGGGATTAATCAGCCCCAGCATTTT.

This sequence joins TRBV25-1 and TRBJ2-2; D unclear. Germline V CDR1 and CDR2: MGHDK, SYGVNS. The CDR3 sequence is 15 residues long. V shed 6 bases and J shed 2 bases, with 13 bases lying between them. CDR3 DNA sequence: TGTGCCAGCAGCAGTACGGGTCGAAACACCGGGGAGCTGTTTTTT. Residues: CASSSTGRNTGELFF.

This clonotype occurred once. The CDR3 loop reads CASSFEFSSGDTQYF. CDR3 DNA: TGTGCCAGCAGCTTCGAGTTTTCTAGCGGAGATACGCAGTATTTT. J is TRBJ2-3 and V is TRBV11-1; 7 positions match TRBD2. The germline gives CDR1 SGHAT, CDR2 FQDESV (reference sequence). The length of the CDR3 is 15 residues. V shed 3 bases, J shed 5 bases, and the junction held 8 bases outside the gene matches. Full variable domain (missing parts from reference TRBV11-1 and TRBJ2-3): EAEVAQSPRYKITEKSQAVAFWCDPISGHATLYWYRQILGQGPELLVQFQDESVVDDSQLPKDRFSAERLKGVDSTLKIQPAELGDSAMYLCASSFEFSSGDTQYFGPGTRLTVL.

This clonotype was detected only a few times. The gene calls are TRBV3-1 and TRBJ2-7; D unresolved. Looked up from germline, CDR1 is LGHDT and CDR2 is YNNKEL (reference sequence). The CDR3 length is 16 residues. V gave up 1 base and J gave up 3 bases, with 16 bases separating them. CDR3 in amino acids: CASSQGVFPQNYEQYF. The CDR3, as DNA: TGTGCCAGCAGCCAAGGCGTTTTTCCCCAAAACTACGAGCAGTACTTC.

V is TRBV20-1 and J is TRBJ2-4; 8 nucleotides line up with TRBD2. The CDR3 spans 15 residues. Germline CDR1 is DFQATT and CDR2 is SNEGSKA (reference sequence). The DNA for the CDR3 is TGCAGAGCGGGAGAAGGAGCTTGGGCCAAAAACATTCAGTACTTC. Its protein product is CRAGEGAWAKNIQYF.

V gene TRBV2 combines with J gene TRBJ2-7, with TRBD1 matching over 9 bases. This CDR3 spans 17 amino acids. Unmatched junction bases numbered 15, after V lost 3 bases and J lost 6 bases. The germline V gene encodes CDR1 SNHLY and CDR2 FYNNEI. CDR3 in amino acids: CASSDAVYRGPTLEQYF. The CDR3 region has the DNA TGTGCCAGCAGTGATGCCGTCTACAGGGGGCCAACCCTCGAGCAGTACTTC.

This chain links TRBV7-8 with TRBJ1-1; a possible D gene is TRBD1 (5 bases). The CDR3 sequence is 14 residues long. In germline, CDR1 is SGHVS, CDR2 FQNEAQ. V was clipped by 6 bases and J by 3 bases, with 14 bases between them. The CDR3 nucleotides are TGTGCCAGCAGAGCTCTCGGGGGAGACACTGAAGCTTTCTTT. Amino acids: CASRALGGDTEAFF.

The chain combines TRBV20-1 with TRBJ2-5; 12 bases match TRBD2. The CDR3 sequence is 15 residues long. Germline lookup yields CDR1 DFQATT and CDR2 SNEGSKA (reference sequence). The ends lost 6 bases at V and 5 bases at J; junction bases unmatched: 10. The CDR3 region is CSAPRLAGGGETQYF. The CDR3 region has the DNA TGCAGTGCCCCCCGGCTAGCGGGGGGGGGGGAGACCCAGTACTTC.

This clonotype was observed a handful of times. The CDR3 nucleotides read TGCGCCAGCAGCCAAGTTAAACTAGCGGGGTTCGAGCAGTACTTC. Translation gives CASSQVKLAGFEQYF. The chain employs TRBV4-1 and TRBJ2-7, with TRBD2 identical over 10 bases. The CDR3 covers 15 residues. V gave up 1 base and J gave up 6 bases; unmatched junction bases: 6. Germline V CDR1 and CDR2: MGHRA, YSYEKL.

J is TRBJ2-5 and V is TRBV2, with D maybe TRBD1 (5 bases). Germline values: CDR1 SNHLY, CDR2 FYNNEI. The ends were cut back, 4 bases at V and 5 bases at J, with 14 bases in the middle. The CDR3 extends over 14 amino acids. This CDR3 is CASSGAGQEETQYF. CDR3 nucleotide sequence: TGTGCCAGCAGTGGGGCAGGGCAGGAGGAGACCCAGTACTTC.

This clonotype was picked up a small number of times. The rearrangement uses TRBV6-5 and TRBJ2-5; D may correspond to TRBD1 or TRBD2 (6 bases each). The CDR3 is made up of 16 amino acids. Germline loops: CDR1 MNHEY, CDR2 SVGAGI. Trimming took 2 bases from V and 5 from J, leaving 18 bases between them. CDR3 protein: CASSYQGTRGGETQYF. CDR3 DNA: TGTGCCAGCAGTTACCAAGGGACACGCGGAGGGGAGACCCAGTACTTC.

This clonotype was found a few times. The V gene is TRBV30, the J gene TRBJ2-7, with TRBD2 matching over 12 bases. After removal of 0 bases from V and 3 bases from J, the junction contained 6 bases not matched to a gene. CDR1 and CDR2 (germline): GTSNPN, SVGIG (reference sequence). This CDR3 has 16 amino acids. The CDR3 DNA sequence: TGTGCCTGGAGTGTAGGAGGACTAGCGGGACACTACGAGCAGTACTTC. Amino acid sequence: CAWSVGGLAGHYEQYF.

V and J are TRBV29-1 and TRBJ2-5; possibly TRBD1 or TRBD2 for D (5 bases each). Germline V CDR1 and CDR2: SQVTM, ANQGSEA. The V and J ends lost 3 bases and 0 bases respectively, with 14 bases between them. The CDR3 has 15 residues. CDR3 sequence (DNA): TGCAGCGTTGACGAGGGGTTTGACAACCAAGAGACCCAGTACTTC. It encodes CSVDEGFDNQETQYF.

The rearrangement links TRBV9 to TRBJ2-7; TRBD1 or TRBD2 may be the D gene (5 bases each). CDR1 is SGDLS, CDR2 YYNGEE, per germline. V was clipped by 0 bases and J by 3 bases, with 13 bases between them. The length of the CDR3 is 15 residues. The CDR3 loop is CASSVGGETDYEQYF. The CDR3 coding sequence is TGTGCCAGCAGCGTAGGAGGGGAAACGGACTACGAGCAGTACTTC.

V and J are TRBV7-6 and TRBJ2-7; 8 bases agree with TRBD2. There are 14 residues in the CDR3. Germline V gene lookup returns CDR1 SGHVS and CDR2 FNYEAQ. The V segment lost 5 bases and the J segment 6 bases; nucleotides outside the gene matches: 9. CDR3 DNA sequence: TGTGCCAGCAGCCCGCTCCGCGCGGGAGGCGAGCAGTACTTC. Protein: CASSPLRAGGEQYF.

This chain links TRBV9 with TRBJ2-5; 9 bases fit TRBD2. The germline V gene encodes CDR1 SGDLS and CDR2 YYNGEE. V shed 3 bases and J 0 bases; nucleotides not matched to a gene: 12. This CDR3 comprises 18 residues. The CDR3 here is CASSAPLRGGTHQETQYF. The CDR3, as DNA: TGTGCCAGCAGCGCTCCCCTGCGGGGGGGGACCCACCAAGAGACCCAGTACTTC. Using reference TRBV9 and TRBJ2-5 for the parts outside the CDR3, the full variable domain is DSGVTQTPKHLITATGQRVTLRCSPRSGDLSVYWYQQSLDQGLQFLIQYYNGEERAKGNILERFSAQQFPDLHSELNLSSLELGDSALYFCASSAPLRGGTHQETQYFGPGTRLLVL.

The DNA of the CDR3 is TGCAGTGCTACGACTAGCGCCGTATCCTACGAGCAGTACTTC. Residues: CSATTSAVSYEQYF. The chain carries TRBV20-1 and TRBJ2-7; TRBD2 aligns across 8 bases. Germline V lookup: CDR1 DFQATT, CDR2 SNEGSKA (reference sequence). With V trimmed by 4 bases and J by 1 base, 6 bases remained unmatched. The CDR3 is 14 amino acids.

This clonotype showed up just a few times. This chain joins TRBV7-2 and TRBJ2-7; possible D gene TRBD1, 6 bases. Germline values: CDR1 SGHTA, CDR2 FQGNSA. This CDR3 spans 15 amino acids. The germline V and J ends were trimmed by 4 bases and 1 base, with 14 bases remaining between them. This CDR3 is CASSSRGRQSYEQYF. For the CDR3, the DNA is TGTGCCAGCAGCTCCAGGGGACGGCAATCCTACGAGCAGTACTTC.

The chain links TRBV27 to TRBJ1-5; D may be TRBD1 (6 bases). CDR3 length: 15 amino acids. The V gene's germline CDR1 is MNHEY and CDR2 SMNVEV (reference sequence). Trimming took off 3 bases at V and 2 bases at J, with 11 bases between the two ends. The CDR3 sequence is CASSLGGRGNQPQHF. In nucleotides, the CDR3 is TGTGCCAGCAGTTTGGGGGGGCGGGGCAATCAGCCCCAGCATTTT.

The chain couples TRBV11-2 to TRBJ2-7; D is perhaps TRBD1 or TRBD2 (5 bases each). The CDR3 length is 14 residues. Germline V gene sequence: CDR1 SGHAT, CDR2 FQNNGV. V dropped 4 bases and J dropped 3 bases, with 13 bases sitting between them. CDR3 in amino acids: CASSSSGTHYEQYF. The CDR3 DNA reads TGTGCCAGCAGCTCAAGTGGGACCCACTACGAGCAGTACTTC. Together with reference TRBV11-2 and TRBJ2-7, the CDR3 gives the full variable domain: EAGVAQSPRYKIIEKRQSVAFWCNPISGHATLYWYQQILGQGPKLLIQFQNNGVVDDSQLPKDRFSAERLKGVDSTLKIQPAKLEDSAVYLCASSSSGTHYEQYFGPGTRLTVT.

V and J are TRBV20-1 and TRBJ1-5, with D possibly being TRBD1 (5 bases). V lost 1 base and J 5 bases, leaving 15 bases between the germline ends. This CDR3 has 15 residues. CDR1 and CDR2 from the germline V gene are DFQATT and SNEGSKA (reference sequence). DNA for the CDR3: TGCAGTGCTAGAGTTCGTGGGACTGGGGATCAGCCCCAGCATTTT. This encodes CSARVRGTGDQPQHF.

The chain recombines TRBV18 with TRBJ2-2, with a weak D call TRBD1 (6 bases). There are 16 residues in the CDR3. Germline CDR1 and CDR2: KGHSH and LQKENI. V was trimmed by 3 bases and J by 6 bases, leaving 17 bases between them. The CDR3 nucleotides read TGTGCCAGCTCACCCAAGGGGGTCCTCAGGTCCGGGGAGCTGTTTTTT. Its protein is CASSPKGVLRSGELFF.